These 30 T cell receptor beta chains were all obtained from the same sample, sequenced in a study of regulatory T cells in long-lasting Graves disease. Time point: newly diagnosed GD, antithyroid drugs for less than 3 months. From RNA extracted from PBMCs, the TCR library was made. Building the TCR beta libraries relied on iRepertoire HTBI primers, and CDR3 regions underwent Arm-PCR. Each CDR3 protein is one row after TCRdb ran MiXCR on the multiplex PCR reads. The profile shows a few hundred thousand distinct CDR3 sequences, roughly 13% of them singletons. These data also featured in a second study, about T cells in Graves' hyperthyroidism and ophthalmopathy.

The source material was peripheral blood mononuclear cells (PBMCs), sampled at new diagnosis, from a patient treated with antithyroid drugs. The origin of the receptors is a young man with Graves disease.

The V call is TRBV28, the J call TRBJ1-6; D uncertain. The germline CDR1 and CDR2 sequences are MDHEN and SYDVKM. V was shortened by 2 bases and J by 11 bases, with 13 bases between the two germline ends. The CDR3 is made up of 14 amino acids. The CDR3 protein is CASSLTGRYPPLHF. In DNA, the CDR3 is TGTGCCAGCAGTTTAACTGGCAGATATCCACCCCTCCACTTT.

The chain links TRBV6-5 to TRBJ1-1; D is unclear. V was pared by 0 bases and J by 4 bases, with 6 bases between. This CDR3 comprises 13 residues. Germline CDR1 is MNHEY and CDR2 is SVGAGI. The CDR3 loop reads CASSYSMGTEAFF. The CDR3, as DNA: TGTGCCAGCAGTTACTCGATGGGCACTGAAGCTTTCTTT.

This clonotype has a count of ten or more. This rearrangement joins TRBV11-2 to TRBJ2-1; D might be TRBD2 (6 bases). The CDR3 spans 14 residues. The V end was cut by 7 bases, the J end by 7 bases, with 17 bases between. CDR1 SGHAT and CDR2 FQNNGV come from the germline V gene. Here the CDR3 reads CASKLREVGNEQFF. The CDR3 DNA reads TGTGCCAGCAAATTGAGGGAGGTGGGAAATGAGCAGTTCTTC.

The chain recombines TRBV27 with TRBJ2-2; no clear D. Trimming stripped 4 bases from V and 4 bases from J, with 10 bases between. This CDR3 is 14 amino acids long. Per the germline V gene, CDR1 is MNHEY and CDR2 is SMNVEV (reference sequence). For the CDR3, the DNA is TGTGCCAGCAGTTGGGCCGGGCGCACCGGGGAGCTGTTTTTT. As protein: CASSWAGRTGELFF.

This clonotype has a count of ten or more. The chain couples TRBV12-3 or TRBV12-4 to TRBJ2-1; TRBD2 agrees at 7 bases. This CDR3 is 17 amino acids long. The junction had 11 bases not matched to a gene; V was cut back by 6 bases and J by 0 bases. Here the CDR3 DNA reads TGTGCCAGCAGCCCTGCGGGGGAGCTTCTCTCCTACAATGAGCAGTTCTTC. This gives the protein CASSPAGELLSYNEQFF.

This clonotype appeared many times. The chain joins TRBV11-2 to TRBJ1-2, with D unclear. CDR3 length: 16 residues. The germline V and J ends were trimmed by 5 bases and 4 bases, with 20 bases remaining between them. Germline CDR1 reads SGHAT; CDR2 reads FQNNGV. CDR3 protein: CASSNLRTGAGYGYTF. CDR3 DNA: TGTGCCAGCAGCAATTTGCGGACCGGCGCTGGCTATGGCTACACCTTC.

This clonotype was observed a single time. CDR3 protein: CASSRSQGQETQYF. CDR3 DNA sequence: TGTGCCAGCAGCCGCAGCCAGGGACAAGAGACCCAGTACTTC. The chain has TRBV11-2 and TRBJ2-5, with D possibly TRBD1 on 5 matching bases. With 5 bases removed from V and 2 bases from J, the gap between germline ends came to 12 bases. CDR1 is SGHAT and CDR2 is FQNNGV in the germline V gene. The CDR3 has 14 amino acids. The variable domain in full, completed from reference TRBV11-2 and TRBJ2-5, reads EAGVAQSPRYKIIEKRQSVAFWCNPISGHATLYWYQQILGQGPKLLIQFQNNGVVDDSQLPKDRFSAERLKGVDSTLKIQPAKLEDSAVYLCASSRSQGQETQYFGPGTRLLVL.

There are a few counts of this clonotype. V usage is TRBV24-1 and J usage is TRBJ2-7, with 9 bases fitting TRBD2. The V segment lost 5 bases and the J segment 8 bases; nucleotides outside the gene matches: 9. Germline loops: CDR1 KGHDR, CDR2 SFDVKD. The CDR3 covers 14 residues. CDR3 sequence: CATSVGGRAGKQYF. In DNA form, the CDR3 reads TGTGCCACCAGTGTTGGCGGGAGGGCCGGCAAGCAGTACTTC.

CDR3 nucleotides: TGTGCCAGCAGTTTCTCCCGGGGGGACTATGGCTACACCTTC. The encoded protein is CASSFSRGDYGYTF. The chain uses TRBV12-3 or TRBV12-4 and TRBJ1-2, with D possibly matching TRBD1 (5 bases). The germline V and J ends were trimmed by 3 bases and 3 bases, with 11 bases remaining between them. CDR3 length: 14 residues.

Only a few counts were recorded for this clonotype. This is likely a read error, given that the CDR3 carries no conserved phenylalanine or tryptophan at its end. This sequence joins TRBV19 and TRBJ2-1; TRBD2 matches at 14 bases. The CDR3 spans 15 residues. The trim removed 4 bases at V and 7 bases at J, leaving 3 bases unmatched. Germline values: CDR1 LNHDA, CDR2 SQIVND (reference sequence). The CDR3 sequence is CASSKGLAGVNEQFL. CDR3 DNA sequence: TGTGCCAGTAGTAAGGGACTAGCGGGAGTTAATGAGCAGTTCCTC.

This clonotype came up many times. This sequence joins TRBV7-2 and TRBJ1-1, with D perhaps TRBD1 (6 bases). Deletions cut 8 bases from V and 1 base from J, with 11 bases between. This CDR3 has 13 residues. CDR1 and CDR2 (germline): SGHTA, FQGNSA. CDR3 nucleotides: TGTGCCAGCGCGGGACAAAGGAACACTGAAGCTTTCTTT. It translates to CASAGQRNTEAFF.

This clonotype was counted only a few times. CDR3 residues: CSAGPPSGSGNEQFF. CDR3 in DNA: TGCAGTGCTGGTCCCCCCAGCGGGAGTGGCAATGAGCAGTTCTTC. The chain employs TRBV20-1 and TRBJ2-1, with TRBD2 matching over 8 bases. The CDR3 runs to 15 residues. With V trimmed by 5 bases and J by 6 bases, 12 bases remained unmatched. CDR1 and CDR2 from the germline V gene are DFQATT and SNEGSKA (reference sequence).

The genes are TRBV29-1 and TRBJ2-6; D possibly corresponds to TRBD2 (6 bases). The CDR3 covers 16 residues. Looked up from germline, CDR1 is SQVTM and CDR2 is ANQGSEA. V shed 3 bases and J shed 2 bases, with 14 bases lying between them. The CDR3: CSVDGGTATGANVLTF. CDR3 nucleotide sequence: TGCAGCGTTGATGGGGGGACCGCCACTGGGGCCAACGTCCTGACTTTC.

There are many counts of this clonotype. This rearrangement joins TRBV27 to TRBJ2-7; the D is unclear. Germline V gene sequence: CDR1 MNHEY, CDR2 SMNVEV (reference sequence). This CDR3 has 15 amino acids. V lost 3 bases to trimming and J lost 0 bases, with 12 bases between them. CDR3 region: CASSFSPLGSYEQYF. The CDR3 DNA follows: TGTGCCAGCAGTTTTAGCCCACTCGGCTCCTACGAGCAGTACTTC.

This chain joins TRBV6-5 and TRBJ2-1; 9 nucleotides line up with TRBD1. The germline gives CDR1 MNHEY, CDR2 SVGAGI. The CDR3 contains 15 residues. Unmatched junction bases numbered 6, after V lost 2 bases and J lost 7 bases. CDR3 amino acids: CASSYPQGARNEQFF. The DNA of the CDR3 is TGTGCCAGCAGTTACCCACAGGGGGCTAGAAATGAGCAGTTCTTC.

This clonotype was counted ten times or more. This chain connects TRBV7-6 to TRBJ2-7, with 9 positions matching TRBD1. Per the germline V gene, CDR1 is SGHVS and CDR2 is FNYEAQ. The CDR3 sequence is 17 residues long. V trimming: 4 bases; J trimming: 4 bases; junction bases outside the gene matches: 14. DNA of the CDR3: TGTGCCAGCAGCTCAGGGAGGGGGGACAGGGCAAGTTACGAGCAGTACTTC. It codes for CASSSGRGDRASYEQYF.

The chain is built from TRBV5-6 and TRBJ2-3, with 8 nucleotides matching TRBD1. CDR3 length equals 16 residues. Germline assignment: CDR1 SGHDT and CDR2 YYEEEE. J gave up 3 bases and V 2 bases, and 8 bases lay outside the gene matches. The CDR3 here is CASSFEGQGRTDTQYF. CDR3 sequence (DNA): TGTGCCAGCAGCTTTGAAGGACAGGGCAGAACAGATACGCAGTATTTT.

The CDR3 is CAISNGLAGETQYF. The CDR3 coding sequence is TGTGCCATCAGTAACGGACTAGCGGGTGAGACCCAGTACTTC. J is TRBJ2-5 and V is TRBV10-3; 11 nucleotides line up with TRBD2. Germline assignment: CDR1 ENHRY and CDR2 SYGVKD. V lost 5 bases and J lost 5; bases outside the gene matches: 4. This CDR3 spans 14 amino acids.

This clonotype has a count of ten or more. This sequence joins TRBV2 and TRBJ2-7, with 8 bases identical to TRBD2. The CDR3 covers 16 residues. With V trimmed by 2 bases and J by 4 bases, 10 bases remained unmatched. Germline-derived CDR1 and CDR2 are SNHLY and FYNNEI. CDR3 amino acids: CASSEKLASGSYEQYF. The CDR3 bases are TGTGCCAGCAGTGAAAAACTGGCGAGCGGGAGTTACGAGCAGTACTTC.

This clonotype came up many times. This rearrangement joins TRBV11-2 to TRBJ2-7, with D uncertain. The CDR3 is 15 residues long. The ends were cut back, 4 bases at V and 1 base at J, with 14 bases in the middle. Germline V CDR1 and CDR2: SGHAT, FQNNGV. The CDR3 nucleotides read TGTGCCAGCAGCTCCGTGGGCAGTCGTTCCTACGAGCAGTACTTC. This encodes CASSSVGSRSYEQYF.

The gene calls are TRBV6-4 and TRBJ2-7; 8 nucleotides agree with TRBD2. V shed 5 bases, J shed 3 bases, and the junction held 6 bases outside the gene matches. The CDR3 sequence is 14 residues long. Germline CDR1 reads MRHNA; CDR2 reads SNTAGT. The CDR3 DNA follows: TGTGCCAGCAGTAACGGGGGGGTGAACTACGAGCAGTACTTC. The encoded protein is CASSNGGVNYEQYF.

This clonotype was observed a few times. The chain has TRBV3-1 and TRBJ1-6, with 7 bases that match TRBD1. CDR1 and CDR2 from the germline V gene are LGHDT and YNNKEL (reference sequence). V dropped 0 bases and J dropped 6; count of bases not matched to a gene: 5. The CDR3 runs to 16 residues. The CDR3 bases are TGTGCCAGCAGCCAAGATATAAACAGGGGTAATTCACCCCTCCACTTT. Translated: CASSQDINRGNSPLHF.

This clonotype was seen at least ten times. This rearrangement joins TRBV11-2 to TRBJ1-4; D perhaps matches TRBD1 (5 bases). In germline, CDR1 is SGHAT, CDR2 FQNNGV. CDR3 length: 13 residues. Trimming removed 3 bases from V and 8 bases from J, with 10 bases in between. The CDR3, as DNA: TGTGCCAGCAGCTTGAGCCGGGGGGAAAAACTGTTTTTT. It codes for CASSLSRGEKLFF.

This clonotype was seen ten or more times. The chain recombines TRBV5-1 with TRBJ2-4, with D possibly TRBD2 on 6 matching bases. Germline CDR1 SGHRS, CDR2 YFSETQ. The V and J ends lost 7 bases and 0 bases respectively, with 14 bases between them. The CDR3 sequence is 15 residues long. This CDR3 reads CASGGVALAKNIQYF. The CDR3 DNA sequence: TGCGCCAGCGGCGGGGTGGCCTTAGCCAAAAACATTCAGTACTTC.

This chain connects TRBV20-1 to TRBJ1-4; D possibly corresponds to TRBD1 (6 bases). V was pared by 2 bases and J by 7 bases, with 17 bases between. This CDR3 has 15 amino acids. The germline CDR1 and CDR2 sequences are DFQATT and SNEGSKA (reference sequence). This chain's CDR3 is CSARRTGGWGEKLFF. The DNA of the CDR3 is TGCAGTGCTAGACGGACGGGGGGCTGGGGTGAAAAACTGTTTTTT.

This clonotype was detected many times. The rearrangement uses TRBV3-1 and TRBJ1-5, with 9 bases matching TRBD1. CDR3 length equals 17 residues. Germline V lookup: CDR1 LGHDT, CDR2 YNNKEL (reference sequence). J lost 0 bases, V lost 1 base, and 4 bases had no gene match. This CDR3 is CASSQGDRVYSNQPQHF. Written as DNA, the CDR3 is TGTGCCAGCAGCCAAGGGGACAGGGTGTATAGCAATCAGCCCCAGCATTTT.

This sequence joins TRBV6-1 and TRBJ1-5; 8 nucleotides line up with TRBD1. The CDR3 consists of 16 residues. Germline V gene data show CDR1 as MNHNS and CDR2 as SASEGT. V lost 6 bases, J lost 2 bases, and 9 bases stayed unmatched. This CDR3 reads CASRPNSGQGNQPQHF. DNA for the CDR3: TGTGCCAGCAGACCGAATTCGGGACAGGGCAATCAGCCCCAGCATTTT.

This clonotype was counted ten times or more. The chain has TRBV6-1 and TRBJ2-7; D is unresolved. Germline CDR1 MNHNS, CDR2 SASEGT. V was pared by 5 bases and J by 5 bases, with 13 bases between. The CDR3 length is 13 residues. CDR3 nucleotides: TGTGCCAGCAGTATCCGGGCCCCAGACGAGCAGTACTTC. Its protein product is CASSIRAPDEQYF.

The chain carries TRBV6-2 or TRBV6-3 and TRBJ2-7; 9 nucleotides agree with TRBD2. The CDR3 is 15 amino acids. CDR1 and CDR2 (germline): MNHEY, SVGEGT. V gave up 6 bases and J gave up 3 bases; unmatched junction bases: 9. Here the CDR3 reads CASRSGLAKIYEQYF. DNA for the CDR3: TGTGCCAGCAGGTCAGGACTAGCGAAGATCTACGAGCAGTACTTC.

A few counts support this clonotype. The CDR3 sequence: CASSLGTTTNEKLFF. CDR3 in DNA: TGCGCCAGCAGCTTGGGGACAACAACTAATGAAAAACTGTTTTTT. The J gene is TRBJ1-4, the V gene TRBV5-1, with D possibly being TRBD1 (5 bases). V gave up 0 bases and J gave up 0 bases, with 6 bases separating them. Germline assignment: CDR1 SGHRS and CDR2 YFSETQ. The CDR3 has 15 residues.